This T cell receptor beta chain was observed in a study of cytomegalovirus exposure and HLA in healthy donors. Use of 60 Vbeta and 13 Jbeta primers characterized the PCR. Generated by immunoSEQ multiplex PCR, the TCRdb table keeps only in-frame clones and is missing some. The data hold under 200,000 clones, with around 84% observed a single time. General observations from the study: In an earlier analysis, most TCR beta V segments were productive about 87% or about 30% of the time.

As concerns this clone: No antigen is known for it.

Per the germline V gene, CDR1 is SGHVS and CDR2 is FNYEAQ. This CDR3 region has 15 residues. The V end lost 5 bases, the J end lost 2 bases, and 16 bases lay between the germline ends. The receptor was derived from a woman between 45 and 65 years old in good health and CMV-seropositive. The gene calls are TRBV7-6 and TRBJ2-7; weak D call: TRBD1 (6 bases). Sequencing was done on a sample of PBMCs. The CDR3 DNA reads TGTGCCAGCAGCCCCAAGGCAGGGGTACCCTACGAGCAGTACTTC. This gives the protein CASSPKAGVPYEQYF. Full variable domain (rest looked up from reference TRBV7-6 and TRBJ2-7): GAGVSQSPRYKVTKRGQDVALRCDPISGHVSLYWYRQALGQGPEFLTYFNYEAQQDKSGLPNDRFSAERPEGSISTLTIQRTEQRDSAMYRCASSPKAGVPYEQYFGPGTRLTVT.